This TCR beta chain was profiled in a study of T cells in Graves' hyperthyroidism and ophthalmopathy. Study-level findings and limits: Among clonotypes expanded in thyroid above 0.001, most were also found in blood.

Criteria for exclusion of patients were uncontrolled infection, other autoimmune disease, pregnancy or lactation. Diagnoses were made from clinical symptoms, serum measures (thyroxine and TRAb), thyroid ultrasound and orbital computed tomography. What was amplified from RNA transcripts were TCR beta CDR3 regions. The HTBI primer set was used in a first-round RT-PCR of the TCR CDR3. Using its own MiXCR run on the multiplex PCR reads, TCRdb lists one record per CDR3 protein. Seen here are 500,000 to 600,000 distinct CDR3 sequences, 46% observed once, and the top ten hold around two fifths. With regard to this clonotype: Its antigen is not identified.

Trimming cost V 1 base and J 3 bases, with 12 bases left between them. Per the germline V gene, CDR1 is SGHTA and CDR2 is FQGNSA. The CDR3 contains 15 residues. This sequence joins TRBV7-2 and TRBJ1-2; D is uncertain. The source is an adult woman with Graves' disease, either hyperthyroidism or ophthalmopathy (not recorded which). Sequencing was done on a sample of peripheral blood or thyroid tissue (not recorded which). CDR3 residues: CASSLVVQPDYGYTF. As DNA, the CDR3 is TGTGCCAGCAGCTTAGTTGTCCAGCCTGACTATGGCTACACCTTC.